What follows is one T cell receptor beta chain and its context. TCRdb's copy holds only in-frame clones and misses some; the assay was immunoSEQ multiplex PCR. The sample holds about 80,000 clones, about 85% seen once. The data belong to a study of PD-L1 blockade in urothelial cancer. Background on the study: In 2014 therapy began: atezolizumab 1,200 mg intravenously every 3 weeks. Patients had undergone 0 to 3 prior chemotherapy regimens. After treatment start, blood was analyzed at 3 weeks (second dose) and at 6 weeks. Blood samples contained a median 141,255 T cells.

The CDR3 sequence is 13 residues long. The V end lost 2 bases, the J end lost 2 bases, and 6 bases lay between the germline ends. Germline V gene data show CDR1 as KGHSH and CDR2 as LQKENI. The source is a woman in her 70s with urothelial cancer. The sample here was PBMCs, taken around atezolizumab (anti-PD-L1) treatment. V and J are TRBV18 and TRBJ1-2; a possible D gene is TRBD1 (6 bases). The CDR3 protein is CASSPGGNYGYTF. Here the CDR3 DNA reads TGTGCCAGCTCACCAGGGGGCAACTATGGCTACACCTTC.